This TCR beta chain was obtained from a study of T cells after yellow fever vaccination. Study-level findings and limits: Contaminating bulk clonotypes could be abundant in FACS-sorted repertoires. Booster samples showed a return of most primary-vaccination clones (roughly 96% CD4, approximately 88% CD8).

This clonotype has a handful of counts. Its antigen is as yet unknown. Per the germline V gene, CDR1 is SGHRS and CDR2 is YFSETQ. Germline trimming cut 4 bases from V and 3 bases from J; bases unmatched to any gene: 20. This CDR3 contains 21 residues. Using its own MiXCR run on the 5' RACE reads, TCRdb lists one record per CDR3 protein. The table records a few hundred thousand distinct CDR3 sequences, less than 20% of them present only once. The chain carries TRBV5-1 and TRBJ2-1; 12 positions agree with TRBD2. This TCR was sampled from a man between 18 and 35 years old who received the YFV17D yellow fever vaccine. The material sequenced was PBMCs, taken about 5 days after the first yellow fever vaccination. The CDR3 protein is CASSPELAGGGISPIYNEQFF. The CDR3 DNA sequence: TGCGCCAGCAGCCCGGAACTAGCGGGGGGTGGAATTTCCCCTATCTACAATGAGCAGTTCTTC. Full variable domain (rest looked up from reference TRBV5-1 and TRBJ2-1): KAGVTQTPRYLIKTRGQQVTLSCSPISGHRSVSWYQQTPGQGLQFLFEYFSETQRNKGNFPGRFSGRQFSNSRSEMNVSTLELGDSALYLCASSPELAGGGISPIYNEQFFGPGTRLTVL.